A single sample is the source of the 8 T cell receptor beta chains below, sequenced in a study of blood T cell repertoires in COVID-19. Only in-frame clones appear in the TCRdb table, and some are missing; sequencing was by immunoSEQ multiplex PCR. The table lists 250,000 to 350,000 clones, around 89% of them singletons, with roughly 0.8% in the top ten. Specimen: peripheral blood. These receptors all come from a man younger than 45 with acute or convalescent COVID-19.

The gene calls are TRBV5-6 and TRBJ2-5; 12 positions match TRBD2. The V gene end was trimmed by 2 bases and the J gene end by 5 bases; junction bases not matched to a gene: 4. Germline V gene sequence: CDR1 SGHDT, CDR2 YYEEEE. CDR3 size: 15 residues. The DNA for the CDR3 is TGTGCCAGCAGCTTACGACTAGCGGGAGTGGAGACCCAGTACTTC. Protein: CASSLRLAGVETQYF.

The V gene is TRBV9, the J gene TRBJ2-6; perhaps TRBD1 as D (5 bases). CDR3 length: 16 residues. Trimming removed 0 bases from V and 1 base from J, with 8 bases in between. Germline V gene lookup returns CDR1 SGDLS and CDR2 YYNGEE. Here the CDR3 DNA reads TGTGCCAGCAGCGTAGGGACAAATTCTGGGGCCAACGTCCTGACTTTC. Amino acids: CASSVGTNSGANVLTF.

A remark on this clone: The sample has other DNA sequences that encode this CDR3 too. V gene TRBV6-5 combines with J gene TRBJ1-2; D is perhaps TRBD1 (6 bases). The CDR3 spans 13 residues. The V gene's germline CDR1 is MNHEY and CDR2 SVGAGI. Trimming cost V 0 bases and J 4 bases, with 6 bases left between them. The CDR3 DNA sequence: TGTGCCAGCAGTTACTCGACAGGCTATGGCTACACCTTC. The encoded protein is CASSYSTGYGYTF.

This chain links TRBV7-9 with TRBJ1-1; D gene ambiguous. This CDR3 is built from 16 residues. V lost 4 bases and J lost 0, with 15 bases in between. Germline CDR1 is SEHNR and CDR2 is FQNEAQ (reference sequence). CDR3 sequence (DNA): TGTGCCAGCAGCTCCGCCGAATGGCATTTGAACACTGAAGCTTTCTTT. This sequence encodes CASSSAEWHLNTEAFF.

This chain joins TRBV10-1 and TRBJ2-7; 10 bases align to TRBD1. Trimming took 5 bases from V and 4 from J; bases not matched to a gene: 8. Germline V CDR1 and CDR2: WNHNN, SYGVQD (reference sequence). The CDR3 totals 15 residues. The CDR3 here is CASSSTLDRGYEQYF. The CDR3 DNA reads as TGCGCCAGCAGTTCTACCTTGGACAGGGGGTACGAGCAGTACTTC.

The chain uses TRBV28 and TRBJ1-6; 9 nucleotides align to TRBD1. The CDR3 is 13 residues long. Germline CDR1 reads MDHEN; CDR2 reads SYDVKM. Trimming at V came to 8 bases and at J to 15 bases, leaving 11 bases not matched to a gene. The CDR3 reads CASGAGTGYLLHF. In nucleotides, the CDR3 is TGTGCCAGCGGCGCCGGGACAGGGTATCTCCTCCACTTT.

This chain joins TRBV5-6 and TRBJ2-1; D not certain. The germline V gene encodes CDR1 SGHDT and CDR2 YYEEEE. V gave up 5 bases and J gave up 3 bases, with 3 bases separating them. This CDR3 is 11 amino acids long. The DNA of the CDR3 is TGTGCCAGCAGGCGCTACAATGAGCAGTTCTTC. This codes for CASRRYNEQFF. Looking up the rest from reference TRBV5-6 and TRBJ2-1 gives the full variable domain: DAGVTQSPTHLIKTRGQQVTLRCSPKSGHDTVSWYQQALGQGPQFIFQYYEEEERQRGNFPDRFSGHQFPNYSSELNVNALLLGDSALYLCASRRYNEQFFGPGTRLTVL.

The rearrangement uses TRBV28 and TRBJ1-3, with D perhaps matching TRBD1 (6 bases). The germline V and J ends were trimmed by 4 bases and 4 bases, with 14 bases remaining between them. The CDR3 is 15 residues long. The V gene's germline CDR1 is MDHEN and CDR2 SYDVKM. CDR3 coding DNA: TGTGCCAGCAGTTCAGGGGAGTGGGCCGGAAACACCATATATTTT. Residues: CASSSGEWAGNTIYF.